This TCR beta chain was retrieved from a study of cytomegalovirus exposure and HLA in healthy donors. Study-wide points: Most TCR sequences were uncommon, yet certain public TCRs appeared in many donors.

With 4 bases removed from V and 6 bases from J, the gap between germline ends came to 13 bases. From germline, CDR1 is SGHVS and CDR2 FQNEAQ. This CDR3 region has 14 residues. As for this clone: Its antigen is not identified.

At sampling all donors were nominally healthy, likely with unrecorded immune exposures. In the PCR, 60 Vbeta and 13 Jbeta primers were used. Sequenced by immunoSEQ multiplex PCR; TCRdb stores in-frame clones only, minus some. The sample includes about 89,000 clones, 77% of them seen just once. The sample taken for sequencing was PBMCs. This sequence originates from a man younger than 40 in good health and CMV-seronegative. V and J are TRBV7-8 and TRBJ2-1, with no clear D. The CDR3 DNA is TGTGCCAGCAGCTCGCCCTCTATGATCAATGAGCAGTTCTTC. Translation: CASSSPSMINEQFF.